The rows below give T cell receptor beta chains drawn from one sample of a study of cytomegalovirus exposure and HLA in healthy donors. Sequencing used immunoSEQ multiplex PCR; TCRdb keeps in-frame clones, though not all of them. The table has roughly 120,000 clones, around 77% seen once. Sequencing was done on a sample of PBMCs. All receptors come from a human donor in good health. The CDR3 runs from the conserved cysteine through the conserved F or W. Each record gives: J gene, clone size, V gene, D gene, CDR3 protein, CDR3 DNA. D genes are given only for firm matches. The listing skips clone size in some rows; elsewhere it reads once, few, many or a size class.

j_call: TRBJ2-1
clone_size: -
v_call: TRBV19
d_call: -
cdr3_aa: CASSPQGSLVEFF
cdr3_nt: TGTGCCAGTAGTCCCCAGGGGTCCCTTGTTGAGTTCTTC

j_call: TRBJ1-3
clone_size: once
v_call: TRBV7-9
d_call: -
cdr3_aa: CASSFSTGNTIYF
cdr3_nt: TGTGCCAGCAGCTTTAGTACTGGAAACACCATATATTTT

j_call: TRBJ1-2
clone_size: -
v_call: TRBV28
d_call: TRBD1
cdr3_aa: CASSPPPGQGSGGYGYTF
cdr3_nt: TGTGCCAGCAGTCCGCCTCCGGGACAGGGGAGCGGTGGCTATGGCTACACCTTC

j_call: TRBJ2-1
clone_size: once
v_call: TRBV19
d_call: TRBD2
cdr3_aa: CASSKGLAGGTYNEQFF
cdr3_nt: TGTGCCAGTAGTAAGGGACTAGCGGGAGGCACATACAATGAGCAGTTCTTC

j_call: TRBJ2-3
clone_size: -
v_call: TRBV6-1
d_call: -
cdr3_aa: CASRITGSGADTQYF
cdr3_nt: TGTGCCAGCAGAATTACAGGGTCGGGCGCAGATACGCAGTATTTT

j_call: TRBJ2-5
clone_size: few
v_call: TRBV7-9
d_call: -
cdr3_aa: CASSLGRSPQLQETQYF
cdr3_nt: TGTGCCAGCAGCTTGGGGAGGTCCCCACAACTTCAAGAGACCCAGTACTTC

j_call: TRBJ1-1
clone_size: -
v_call: TRBV11-1
d_call: TRBD1
cdr3_aa: CASSATDRGRNTEAFF
cdr3_nt: TGTGCCAGCAGCGCCACCGACAGGGGGAGGAACACTGAAGCTTTCTTT

j_call: TRBJ1-1
clone_size: -
v_call: TRBV2
d_call: TRBD1
cdr3_aa: CASRGTGRNTEAFF
cdr3_nt: TGTGCCAGCAGAGGGACAGGGAGGAACACTGAAGCTTTCTTT

j_call: TRBJ2-7
clone_size: -
v_call: TRBV28
d_call: -
cdr3_aa: CASSWRAGGLNEQYF
cdr3_nt: TGTGCCAGCAGTTGGCGCGCAGGGGGACTCAACGAGCAGTACTTC

j_call: TRBJ1-5
clone_size: -
v_call: TRBV28
d_call: TRBD1
cdr3_aa: CASGHRGNGNQPQHF
cdr3_nt: TGTGCCAGCGGCCACAGGGGTAATGGCAATCAGCCCCAGCATTTT

j_call: TRBJ1-2
clone_size: -
v_call: TRBV27
d_call: TRBD1
cdr3_aa: CASSFSGTGGAYTF
cdr3_nt: TGTGCCAGCAGTTTCTCCGGGACAGGGGGCGCCTACACCTTC

j_call: TRBJ2-7
clone_size: -
v_call: TRBV7-8
d_call: TRBD1
cdr3_aa: CASSLRQGYYEQYF
cdr3_nt: TGTGCCAGCAGCCTCCGACAGGGGTACTACGAGCAGTACTTC

j_call: TRBJ2-5
clone_size: -
v_call: TRBV11-2
d_call: TRBD2
cdr3_aa: CASSYRLASGAETQYF
cdr3_nt: TGTGCCAGCAGCTATCGACTAGCGTCAGGAGCAGAGACCCAGTACTTC

j_call: TRBJ1-1
clone_size: -
v_call: TRBV5-1
d_call: -
cdr3_aa: CASSFDSLNTEAFF
cdr3_nt: TGCGCCAGCAGTTTTGACAGCCTGAACACTGAAGCTTTCTTT

j_call: TRBJ2-5
clone_size: -
v_call: TRBV11-2
d_call: -
cdr3_aa: CASSPESPQETQYF
cdr3_nt: TGTGCCAGCAGCCCCGAGAGCCCACAAGAGACCCAGTACTTC

j_call: TRBJ1-2
clone_size: -
v_call: TRBV4-1
d_call: -
cdr3_aa: CASSQTGLGYGYTF
cdr3_nt: TGCGCCAGCAGCCAAACGGGGTTAGGCTATGGCTACACCTTC

j_call: TRBJ2-5
clone_size: -
v_call: TRBV28
d_call: TRBD2
cdr3_aa: CASSASGREETQYF
cdr3_nt: TGTGCCAGCAGTGCTAGCGGGAGAGAAGAGACCCAGTACTTC

j_call: TRBJ1-2
clone_size: -
v_call: TRBV11-2
d_call: -
cdr3_aa: CASTLSPGRHTDTF
cdr3_nt: TGTGCCAGCACCCTATCCCCTGGTCGTCATACGGACACCTTC

j_call: TRBJ2-2
clone_size: -
v_call: TRBV19
d_call: -
cdr3_aa: CASTSPFGELFF
cdr3_nt: TGTGCCAGTACCTCCCCCTTCGGGGAGCTGTTTTTT

j_call: TRBJ2-1
clone_size: -
v_call: TRBV6-6
d_call: -
cdr3_aa: CASSQGLLYNEQFF
cdr3_nt: TGTGCCAGCAGTCAGGGACTTCTGTACAATGAGCAGTTCTTC

j_call: TRBJ1-1
clone_size: -
v_call: TRBV29-1
d_call: -
cdr3_aa: CSVEQQGNTEAFF
cdr3_nt: TGCAGCGTTGAACAGCAGGGAAACACTGAAGCTTTCTTT

j_call: TRBJ1-2
clone_size: -
v_call: TRBV2
d_call: TRBD1
cdr3_aa: CASSLGTGEGYTF
cdr3_nt: TGTGCCAGCAGTTTGGGGACAGGGGAAGGCTACACCTTC

j_call: TRBJ2-3
clone_size: -
v_call: TRBV7-9
d_call: TRBD1
cdr3_aa: CSSSLGTGGGTDTQYF
cdr3_nt: TGTTCCAGCAGCTTGGGGACAGGGGGGGGAACAGATACGCAGTATTTT

j_call: TRBJ2-2
clone_size: once
v_call: TRBV7-9
d_call: TRBD2
cdr3_aa: CASLKGLAGNANTGELFF
cdr3_nt: TGTGCCAGCCTCAAGGGACTAGCGGGAAACGCGAACACCGGGGAGCTGTTTTTT

j_call: TRBJ1-2
clone_size: few
v_call: TRBV29-1
d_call: -
cdr3_aa: CSVGGGYYGYTF
cdr3_nt: TGCAGCGTTGGTGGGGGCTACTATGGCTACACCTTC

j_call: TRBJ2-1
clone_size: -
v_call: TRBV27
d_call: TRBD2
cdr3_aa: CASSPPTLAGGVNEQFF
cdr3_nt: TGTGCCAGCAGTCCACCCACGCTAGCGGGAGGAGTGAATGAGCAGTTCTTC

j_call: TRBJ1-3
clone_size: -
v_call: TRBV4-1
d_call: TRBD1
cdr3_aa: CASSQGTGGTYTIYF
cdr3_nt: TGCGCCAGCAGCCAAGGGACAGGTGGTACTTACACCATATATTTT

j_call: TRBJ1-1
clone_size: -
v_call: TRBV11-1
d_call: -
cdr3_aa: CASSPVRGGRSPFNTEAFF
cdr3_nt: TGTGCCAGCAGCCCCGTAAGAGGCGGGAGGTCTCCTTTTAACACTGAAGCTTTCTTT

j_call: TRBJ2-6
clone_size: few
v_call: TRBV5-1
d_call: -
cdr3_aa: CASSLAPRSGANVLTF
cdr3_nt: TGCGCCAGCAGCTTGGCCCCGAGATCTGGGGCCAACGTCCTGACTTTC

j_call: TRBJ2-7
clone_size: -
v_call: TRBV29-1
d_call: TRBD1
cdr3_aa: CSCDRGGEQYF
cdr3_nt: TGCAGCTGCGACAGGGGCGGGGAGCAGTACTTC

j_call: TRBJ2-7
clone_size: -
v_call: TRBV28
d_call: -
cdr3_aa: CASSSPGSTGYEQYF
cdr3_nt: TGTGCCAGCAGCTCCCCCGGGTCGACCGGCTACGAGCAGTACTTC

j_call: TRBJ2-7
clone_size: -
v_call: TRBV11-2
d_call: TRBD2
cdr3_aa: CASSPLGRGRHTPYEQYF
cdr3_nt: TGTGCCAGCAGCCCCTTAGGGCGCGGGAGGCATACTCCCTACGAGCAGTACTTC

j_call: TRBJ1-1
clone_size: -
v_call: TRBV2
d_call: -
cdr3_aa: CASSTTGMANTEAFF
cdr3_nt: TGTGCCAGCAGTACCACAGGGATGGCGAACACTGAAGCTTTCTTT

j_call: TRBJ1-2
clone_size: -
v_call: TRBV6-1
d_call: -
cdr3_aa: CASSKSAGADYGYTF
cdr3_nt: TGTGCCAGCAGTAAGTCCGCGGGGGCAGACTATGGCTACACCTTC

j_call: TRBJ2-7
clone_size: -
v_call: TRBV2
d_call: TRBD1
cdr3_aa: CASSDSGTGAYEQYF
cdr3_nt: TGTGCCAGCAGCGATTCCGGGACAGGAGCATACGAGCAGTACTTC

j_call: TRBJ2-7
clone_size: -
v_call: TRBV5-5
d_call: -
cdr3_aa: CASSLGLGTGGYEQYF
cdr3_nt: TGTGCCAGCAGCTTGGGGTTGGGGACTGGGGGCTACGAGCAGTACTTC

j_call: TRBJ2-7
clone_size: -
v_call: TRBV7-9
d_call: TRBD2
cdr3_aa: CASSREAREQYF
cdr3_nt: TGTGCCAGCAGCCGGGAGGCCCGCGAGCAGTACTTC

j_call: TRBJ1-1
clone_size: -
v_call: TRBV19
d_call: -
cdr3_aa: CAGSIGGLDTEAFF
cdr3_nt: TGTGCCGGTAGTATAGGCGGCTTGGACACTGAAGCTTTCTTT

j_call: TRBJ2-2
clone_size: -
v_call: TRBV7-6
d_call: TRBD1
cdr3_aa: CASSSRDRVRGGELFF
cdr3_nt: TGTGCCAGCAGCTCCAGGGACAGGGTTCGAGGCGGGGAGCTGTTTTTT

j_call: TRBJ2-2
clone_size: -
v_call: TRBV7-8
d_call: -
cdr3_aa: CASSLNTVPGELFF
cdr3_nt: TGTGCCAGCAGCTTAAATACGGTCCCCGGGGAGCTGTTTTTT

j_call: TRBJ2-7
clone_size: -
v_call: TRBV10-3
d_call: -
cdr3_aa: CAISEKGQSEQYF
cdr3_nt: TGTGCCATCAGTGAGAAGGGACAATCGGAGCAGTACTTC

j_call: TRBJ2-2
clone_size: -
v_call: TRBV5-1
d_call: -
cdr3_aa: CASSLGADYRELFF
cdr3_nt: TGCGCCAGCAGCTTGGGGGCTGATTATCGGGAGCTGTTTTTT

j_call: TRBJ1-1
clone_size: -
v_call: TRBV7-8
d_call: TRBD1
cdr3_aa: CASRPPGGSEAFF
cdr3_nt: TGTGCCAGCAGGCCACCAGGGGGCAGTGAAGCTTTCTTT

j_call: TRBJ1-5
clone_size: -
v_call: TRBV2
d_call: TRBD1
cdr3_aa: CASSYTMGQVYQHF
cdr3_nt: TGTGCCAGCAGTTATACAATGGGACAGGTTTACCAGCATTTT

j_call: TRBJ2-2
clone_size: -
v_call: TRBV6-1
d_call: -
cdr3_aa: CASSEIGSNTGELFF
cdr3_nt: TGTGCCAGCAGTGAAATCGGGTCGAACACCGGGGAGCTGTTTTTT

j_call: TRBJ2-1
clone_size: -
v_call: TRBV6-6
d_call: -
cdr3_aa: CASSSSPLNEQFF
cdr3_nt: TGTGCCAGCAGTTCTAGCCCGTTAAATGAGCAGTTCTTC

j_call: TRBJ2-5
clone_size: -
v_call: TRBV7-7
d_call: TRBD2
cdr3_aa: CASSLGGTSGNQETQYF
cdr3_nt: TGTGCTAGCAGCTTAGGGGGGACTAGCGGGAACCAAGAGACCCAGTACTTC

j_call: TRBJ1-6
clone_size: -
v_call: TRBV5-4
d_call: -
cdr3_aa: CASSAGLGANSPLHF
cdr3_nt: TGTGCCAGCAGCGCTGGGCTTGGTGCGAATTCACCCCTCCACTTT

j_call: TRBJ1-2
clone_size: -
v_call: TRBV5-4
d_call: -
cdr3_aa: CASSLASGGRGNYGYTF
cdr3_nt: TGTGCCAGCAGCTTGGCCTCGGGAGGGAGGGGAAACTATGGCTACACCTTC

j_call: TRBJ1-4
clone_size: -
v_call: TRBV30
d_call: TRBD1
cdr3_aa: CAWRESGGNEKLFF
cdr3_nt: TGTGCCTGGAGAGAATCAGGGGGGAATGAAAAACTGTTTTTT

j_call: TRBJ2-7
clone_size: once
v_call: TRBV4-1
d_call: TRBD2
cdr3_aa: CASSPPSGRIFYEQYF
cdr3_nt: TGCGCCAGCAGCCCTCCAAGCGGGAGGATCTTCTACGAGCAGTACTTC